The entry that follows covers one T cell receptor beta chain sequence. The antigen is unknown. The sample comes from a study of T cell responses to AZD1222 COVID-19 vaccine. Study conclusions and caveats: Most donors were white British, females outnumbered males, and clonal diversity was possibly underestimated.

Method: immunoSEQ multiplex PCR; TCRdb's copy keeps in-frame clones and lacks some. The sample includes under 85,000 clones, around 90% seen only once; the top ten take about 22%. The sequence was collected from an adult in good health. This sample comprised peripheral blood, obtained on day 0 of AZD1222 vaccination.

The CDR3 DNA reads as TGTGCCACCGGACAGGGTCTGGAGGGCAATCAGCCCCAGCATTTT. As protein: CATGQGLEGNQPQHF. This chain uses TRBV10-3 with TRBJ1-5; TRBD1 matches at 8 bases. The CDR3 spans 15 residues. V shed 10 bases, J shed 2 bases, and the junction held 10 bases outside the gene matches. Germline-derived CDR1 and CDR2 are ENHRY and SYGVKD.